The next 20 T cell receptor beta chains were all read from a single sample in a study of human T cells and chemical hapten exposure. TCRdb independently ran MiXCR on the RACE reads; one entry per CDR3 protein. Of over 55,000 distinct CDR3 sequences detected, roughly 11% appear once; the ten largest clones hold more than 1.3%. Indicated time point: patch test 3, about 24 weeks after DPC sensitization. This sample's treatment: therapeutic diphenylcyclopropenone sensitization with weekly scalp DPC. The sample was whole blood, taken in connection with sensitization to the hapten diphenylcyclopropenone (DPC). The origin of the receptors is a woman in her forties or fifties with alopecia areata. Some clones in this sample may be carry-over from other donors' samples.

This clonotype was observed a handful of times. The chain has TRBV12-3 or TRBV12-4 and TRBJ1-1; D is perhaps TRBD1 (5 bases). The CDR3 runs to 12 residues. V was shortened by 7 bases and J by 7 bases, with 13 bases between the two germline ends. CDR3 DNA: TGTGCCAGCACCCTGCCGGGACGTGAAGCTTTCTTT. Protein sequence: CASTLPGREAFF.

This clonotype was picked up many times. The CDR3 here is CASSLDSYTGELFF. The CDR3 bases are TGTGCCAGCAGCTTAGACTCATACACCGGGGAGCTGTTTTTT. V gene TRBV11-2 combines with J gene TRBJ2-2; the D is unclear. V was pared by 0 bases and J by 3 bases, with 5 bases between. Germline CDR1 reads SGHAT; CDR2 reads FQNNGV. CDR3 length: 14 residues.

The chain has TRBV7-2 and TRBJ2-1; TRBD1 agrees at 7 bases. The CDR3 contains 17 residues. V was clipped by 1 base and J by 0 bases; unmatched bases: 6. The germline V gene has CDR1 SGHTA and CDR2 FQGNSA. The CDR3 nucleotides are TGTGCCAGCAGCTTAGTCACAGGGGATTACTCCTACAATGAGCAGTTCTTC. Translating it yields CASSLVTGDYSYNEQFF.

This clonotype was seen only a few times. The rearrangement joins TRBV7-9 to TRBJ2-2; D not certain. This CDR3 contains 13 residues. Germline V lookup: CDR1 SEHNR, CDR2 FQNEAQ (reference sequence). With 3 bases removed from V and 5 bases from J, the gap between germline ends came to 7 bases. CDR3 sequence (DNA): TGTGCCAGCAGCTTTGGGAATACCGGGGAGCTGTTTTTT. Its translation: CASSFGNTGELFF. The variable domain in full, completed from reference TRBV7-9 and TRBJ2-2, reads DTGVSQNPRHKITKRGQNVTFRCDPISEHNRLYWYRQTLGQGPEFLTYFQNEAQLEKSRLLSDRFSAERPKGSFSTLEIQRTEQGDSAMYLCASSFGNTGELFFGEGSRLTVL.

CDR3 nucleotides: TGTGCCAGCAGCGCTGCCGAGAGGGGCGCCTCTGGTGCTTTCTTT. The encoded protein is CASSAAERGASGAFF. V is TRBV6-6 and J is TRBJ1-1; the D gene is possibly TRBD1 (5 bases). The CDR3 extends over 15 amino acids. V lost 6 bases to trimming and J lost 11 bases, with 25 bases between them. From germline, CDR1 is MNHNY and CDR2 SVGAGI (reference sequence).

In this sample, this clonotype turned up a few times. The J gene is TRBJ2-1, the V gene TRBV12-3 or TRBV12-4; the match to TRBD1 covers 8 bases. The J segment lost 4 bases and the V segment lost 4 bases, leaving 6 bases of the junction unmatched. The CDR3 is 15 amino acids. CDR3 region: CASSYDRGAYNEQFF. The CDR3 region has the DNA TGTGCCAGCAGTTACGACAGGGGCGCTTACAATGAGCAGTTCTTC.

CDR3 coding DNA: TGTGCCAGCAGCCCAACAGGGCCGGATGGCTACACCTTC. This gives the protein CASSPTGPDGYTF. The rearrangement links TRBV7-9 to TRBJ1-2; the D gene is possibly TRBD1 (6 bases). Trimming left V 5 bases short and J 6 bases short, with 13 bases between. This CDR3 is built from 13 residues. Germline CDR1 and CDR2: SEHNR and FQNEAQ (reference sequence).

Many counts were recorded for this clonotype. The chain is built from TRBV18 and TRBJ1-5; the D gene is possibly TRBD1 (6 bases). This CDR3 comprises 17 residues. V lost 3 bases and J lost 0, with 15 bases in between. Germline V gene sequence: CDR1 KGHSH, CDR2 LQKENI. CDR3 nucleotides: TGTGCCAGCTCACCTGAGGGGGATAATTATAGCAATCAGCCCCAGCATTTT. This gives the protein CASSPEGDNYSNQPQHF.

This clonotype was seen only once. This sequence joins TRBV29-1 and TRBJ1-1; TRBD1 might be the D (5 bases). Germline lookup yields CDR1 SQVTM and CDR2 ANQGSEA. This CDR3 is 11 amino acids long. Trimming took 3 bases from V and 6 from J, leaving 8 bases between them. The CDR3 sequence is CSVDLTAEAFF. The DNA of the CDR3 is TGCAGCGTTGATTTGACAGCTGAAGCTTTCTTT. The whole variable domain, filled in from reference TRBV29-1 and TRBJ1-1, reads SAVISQKPSRDICQRGTSLTIQCQVDSQVTMMFWYRQQPGQSLTLIATANQGSEATYESGFVIDKFPISRPNLTFSTLTVSNMSPEDSSIYLCSVDLTAEAFFGQGTRLTVV.

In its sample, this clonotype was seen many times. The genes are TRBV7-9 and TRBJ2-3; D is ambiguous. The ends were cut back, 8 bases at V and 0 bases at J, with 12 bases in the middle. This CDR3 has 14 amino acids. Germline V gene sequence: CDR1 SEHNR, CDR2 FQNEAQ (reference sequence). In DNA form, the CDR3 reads TGTGCCAGCCCGAAGGGTTCTAGCACAGATACGCAGTATTTT. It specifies CASPKGSSTDTQYF.

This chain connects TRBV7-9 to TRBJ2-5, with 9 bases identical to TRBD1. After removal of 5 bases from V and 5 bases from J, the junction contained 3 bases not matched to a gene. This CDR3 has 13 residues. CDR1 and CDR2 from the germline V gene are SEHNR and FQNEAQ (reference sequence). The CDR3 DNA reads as TGTGCCAGCAGCCGAGGACAGGGGGAGACCCAGTACTTC. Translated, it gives CASSRGQGETQYF.

The DNA of the CDR3 is TGTGCCAGCAACCCGGGACTACAAGAGACCCAGTACTTC. Amino acids: CASNPGLQETQYF. V gene TRBV6-1 combines with J gene TRBJ2-5, with 7 bases that match TRBD2. V was pared by 7 bases and J by 2 bases, with 4 bases of the junction left unmatched. Germline V CDR1 and CDR2: MNHNS, SASEGT. The CDR3 length is 13 residues.

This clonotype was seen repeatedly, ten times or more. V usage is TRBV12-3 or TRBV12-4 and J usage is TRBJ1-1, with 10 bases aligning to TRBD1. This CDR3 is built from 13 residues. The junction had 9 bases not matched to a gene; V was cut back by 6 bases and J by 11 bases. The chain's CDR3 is CASRRRDRGYAFF. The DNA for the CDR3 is TGTGCCAGCAGACGGAGGGACAGGGGTTATGCTTTCTTT.

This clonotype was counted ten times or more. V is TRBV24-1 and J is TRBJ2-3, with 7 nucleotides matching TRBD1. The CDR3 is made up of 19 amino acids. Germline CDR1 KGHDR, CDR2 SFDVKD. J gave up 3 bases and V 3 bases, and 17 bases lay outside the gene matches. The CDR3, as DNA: TGTGCCACCAGTGATCAGATGACAACAGGGGAATTCTTGACAGATACGCAGTATTTT. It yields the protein CATSDQMTTGEFLTDTQYF.

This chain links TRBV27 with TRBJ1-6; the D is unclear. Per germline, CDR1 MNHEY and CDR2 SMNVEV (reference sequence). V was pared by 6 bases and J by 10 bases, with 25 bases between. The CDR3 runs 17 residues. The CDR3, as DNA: TGTGCCAGCAGGCATTACCCTCCGACTTCAAAGGGATCACCCCTCCACTTT. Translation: CASRHYPPTSKGSPLHF.

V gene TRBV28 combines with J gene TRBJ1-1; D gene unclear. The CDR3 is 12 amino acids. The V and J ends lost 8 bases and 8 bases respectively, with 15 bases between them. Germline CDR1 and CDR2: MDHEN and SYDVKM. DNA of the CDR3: TGTGCCAGCCCGAAAGCTGGAGGGGAAGCTTTCTTT. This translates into CASPKAGGEAFF.

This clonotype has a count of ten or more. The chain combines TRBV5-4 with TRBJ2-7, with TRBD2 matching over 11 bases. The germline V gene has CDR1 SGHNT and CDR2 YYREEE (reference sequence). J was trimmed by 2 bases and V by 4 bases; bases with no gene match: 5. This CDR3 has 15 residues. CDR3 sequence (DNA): TGTGCCAGCAGCCCTAGCGGGGGGCCACCCTACGAGCAGTACTTC. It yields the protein CASSPSGGPPYEQYF.

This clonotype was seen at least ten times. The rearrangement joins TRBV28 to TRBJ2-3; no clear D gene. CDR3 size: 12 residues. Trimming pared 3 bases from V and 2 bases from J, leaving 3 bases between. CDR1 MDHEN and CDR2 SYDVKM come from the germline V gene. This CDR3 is CASSFFTDTQYF. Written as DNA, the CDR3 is TGTGCCAGCAGTTTTTTCACAGATACGCAGTATTTT. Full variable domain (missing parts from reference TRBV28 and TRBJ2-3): DVKVTQSSRYLVKRTGEKVFLECVQDMDHENMFWYRQDPGLGLRLIYFSYDVKMKEKGDIPEGYSVSREKKERFSLILESASTNQTSMYLCASSFFTDTQYFGPGTRLTVL.

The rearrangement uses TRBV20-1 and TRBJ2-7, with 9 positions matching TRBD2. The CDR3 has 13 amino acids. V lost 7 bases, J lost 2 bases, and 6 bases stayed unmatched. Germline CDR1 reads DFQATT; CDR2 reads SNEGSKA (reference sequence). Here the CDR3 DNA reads TGCAGTGGGGCGGGAGGGACGACCTACGAGCAGTACTTC. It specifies CSGAGGTTYEQYF.

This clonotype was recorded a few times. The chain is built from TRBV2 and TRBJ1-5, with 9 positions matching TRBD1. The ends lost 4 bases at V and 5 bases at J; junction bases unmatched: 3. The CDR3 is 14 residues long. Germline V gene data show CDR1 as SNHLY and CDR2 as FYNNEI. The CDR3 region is CASSVGQGDQPQHF. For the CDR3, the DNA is TGTGCCAGCAGTGTGGGACAGGGCGATCAGCCCCAGCATTTT.